One sample yielded the 27 T cell receptor beta chains listed below, sequenced in a study of shared clonotypes between healthy human individuals. The protocol was immunoSEQ multiplex PCR, while the TCRdb copy is restricted to in-frame clones and leaves out a portion. Here the sample spans about 460,000 clones, 60% to 80% being singletons. The sequencing input was PBMCs. These receptors originate from a woman aged 40 to 50 in good health. Some clones in this sample may be carry-over from other donors' samples.

This clone was seen a single time. The chain recombines TRBV2 with TRBJ2-7, with 7 bases lining up with TRBD2. Germline CDR1 and CDR2: SNHLY and FYNNEI. V dropped 4 bases and J dropped 10; count of bases not matched to a gene: 10. This CDR3 comprises 13 residues. CDR3 residues: CASSGTGTTNQYF. Written as DNA, the CDR3 is TGTGCCAGCAGTGGTACCGGGACTACGAATCAGTACTTC.

The J gene is TRBJ1-1, the V gene TRBV18, with a weak D call TRBD1 (5 bases). Trimming stripped 6 bases from V and 4 bases from J, with 12 bases between. Germline V gives CDR1 KGHSH, CDR2 LQKENI. The CDR3 totals 13 residues. The CDR3 region has the DNA TGTGCCAGCTCGTCAGGGCCAGTCACTGAAGCTTTCTTT. Translating gives CASSSGPVTEAFF.

This rearrangement joins TRBV5-4 to TRBJ2-1; D is ambiguous. V was clipped by 4 bases and J by 0 bases, with 8 bases between them. Looked up from germline, CDR1 is SGHNT and CDR2 is YYREEE (reference sequence). CDR3 length: 14 amino acids. The CDR3 DNA reads TGTGCCAGCAGCGGGTCAAGCTCCTACAATGAGCAGTTCTTC. Translation: CASSGSSSYNEQFF.

The chain links TRBV4-2 to TRBJ2-6; the D gene could be TRBD1 or TRBD2 (5 bases each). CDR1 is LGHNA and CDR2 is YNFKEQ in the germline V gene. The CDR3 consists of 16 residues. The V and J ends lost 6 bases and 1 base respectively, with 13 bases between them. The CDR3 reads CASSGAGFSGANVLTF. The CDR3 DNA follows: TGTGCCAGCAGTGGGGCGGGTTTTTCTGGGGCCAACGTCCTGACTTTC.

The rearrangement links TRBV5-1 to TRBJ2-7, with D perhaps assigned TRBD1 or TRBD2 (5 bases each). V gave up 4 bases and J gave up 2 bases, with 13 bases separating them. Germline V gene data show CDR1 as SGHRS and CDR2 as YFSETQ. This CDR3 has 14 residues. The CDR3 reads CASSRGSGTYEQYF. DNA for the CDR3: TGCGCCAGCAGCCGGGGCTCTGGCACCTACGAGCAGTACTTC.

This clone turned up a few times. The chain employs TRBV5-8 and TRBJ2-2; no reliable D call. The CDR3 is made up of 14 amino acids. V lost 1 base and J 4 bases, leaving 8 bases between the germline ends. Germline CDR1 reads SGHTS; CDR2 reads YDEGEE. The CDR3 coding sequence is TGTGCCAGCAGCTTGATAAGTCCCACCGGGGAGCTGTTTTTT. Its protein product is CASSLISPTGELFF.

This sequence joins TRBV27 and TRBJ1-5, with a weak D call TRBD1 (6 bases). V was pared by 5 bases and J by 3 bases, with 11 bases between. The CDR3 length is 14 residues. Germline lookup yields CDR1 MNHEY and CDR2 SMNVEV (reference sequence). CDR3 amino acids: CASSVGQYNQPQHF. The CDR3, as DNA: TGTGCCAGCAGTGTAGGACAGTACAATCAGCCCCAGCATTTT.

The rearrangement uses TRBV7-6 and TRBJ2-1, with D perhaps matching TRBD1 (5 bases). The V end lost 2 bases, the J end lost 9 bases, and 14 bases lay between the germline ends. CDR1 SGHVS and CDR2 FNYEAQ come from the germline V gene. The length of the CDR3 is 14 residues. The CDR3 sequence: CASSLNDRSTEQFF. The CDR3 DNA follows: TGTGCCAGCAGCTTAAATGACAGATCGACTGAGCAGTTCTTC.

The chain couples TRBV2 to TRBJ2-1; 8 bases align to TRBD2. The CDR3 runs 13 residues. The germline CDR1 and CDR2 sequences are SNHLY and FYNNEI. V dropped 7 bases and J dropped 6; count of bases not matched to a gene: 5. CDR3 coding DNA: TGTGCCAGCACCGGACTAGCCTTCAATGAGCAGTTCTTC. This translates into CASTGLAFNEQFF.

The chain employs TRBV28 and TRBJ2-7; no reliable D call. This CDR3 contains 12 residues. Trimming removed 6 bases from V and 2 bases from J, with 8 bases in between. CDR1 MDHEN and CDR2 SYDVKM come from the germline V gene. Here the CDR3 reads CASSPTTYEQYF. CDR3 DNA sequence: TGTGCCAGCAGCCCGACAACCTACGAGCAGTACTTC.

The CDR3 reads CASSLRGGAYNEQFF. CDR3 DNA: TGTGCCAGCAGCTTAAGAGGGGGCGCTTACAATGAGCAGTTCTTC. V and J are TRBV7-3 and TRBJ2-1; 7 bases are shared with TRBD1. The CDR3 contains 15 residues. The V and J ends lost 1 base and 4 bases, in that order; junction bases with no gene match: 4. Germline assignment: CDR1 SGHTA and CDR2 FQGTGA.

V is TRBV15 and J is TRBJ2-7; 8 bases line up with TRBD2. Trimming cost V 4 bases and J 0 bases; bases outside gene matches: 5. This CDR3 region has 15 residues. Germline V gives CDR1 LNHNV, CDR2 YYDKDF (reference sequence). The CDR3 coding sequence is TGTGCCACCAGCAAACTAGCGGCTTCCTCCTACGAGCAGTACTTC. As protein: CATSKLAASSYEQYF.

This clone showed up just a few times. The chain has TRBV21-1 and TRBJ2-7. TRBV21-1 is a pseudogene locus. The CDR3 sequence is 13 residues long. CDR3 nucleotide sequence: TGTGCCAGCAGCGCGGTCAGGGAGTACGAGCAGTACTTC. It codes for CASSAVREYEQYF.

The rearrangement uses TRBV28 and TRBJ2-1, with 7 bases lining up with TRBD2. V lost 5 bases, J lost 0 bases, and 7 bases stayed unmatched. The CDR3 consists of 16 residues. In germline, CDR1 is MDHEN, CDR2 SYDVKM. The CDR3 DNA sequence: TGTGCCAGCAGTCTATCCGGGAGGAGCTCCTACAATGAGCAGTTCTTC. Translated, it gives CASSLSGRSSYNEQFF.

The chain uses TRBV29-1 and TRBJ1-1; 7 positions match TRBD1. V lost 7 bases, J lost 11 bases, and 13 bases stayed unmatched. Germline lookup yields CDR1 SQVTM and CDR2 ANQGSEA. The CDR3 sequence is 12 residues long. The CDR3, as DNA: TGCAGCGGAGGGGATGACAGGGTAGGGGCTTTCTTT. Its translation is CSGGDDRVGAFF.

The chain links TRBV29-1 to TRBJ2-1, with 11 bases lining up with TRBD2. Germline values: CDR1 SQVTM, CDR2 ANQGSEA. CDR3 length: 14 amino acids. V dropped 3 bases and J dropped 6; count of bases not matched to a gene: 4. This CDR3 is CSVEVLAGGNEQFF. CDR3 bases: TGCAGCGTTGAGGTCCTAGCGGGGGGCAATGAGCAGTTCTTC.

The V call is TRBV18, the J call TRBJ1-1, with D possibly matching TRBD1 (5 bases). With 3 bases removed from V and 3 bases from J, the gap between germline ends came to 17 bases. CDR3 size: 16 residues. CDR1 is KGHSH, CDR2 LQKENI, per germline. The CDR3 DNA reads as TGTGCCAGCTCACCTTACATCGCGGGGGAGGACACTGAAGCTTTCTTT. Translation: CASSPYIAGEDTEAFF.

This clone was found a few times. V and J are TRBV4-3 and TRBJ2-2, with 8 nucleotides matching TRBD1. The germline V gene has CDR1 LGHNA and CDR2 YSLEER. V gave up 6 bases and J gave up 4 bases; unmatched junction bases: 10. This CDR3 has 16 residues. The CDR3 is CASSNDRDRGTGELFF. CDR3 DNA sequence: TGCGCCAGCAGTAACGACCGAGACAGGGGCACCGGGGAGCTGTTTTTT.

In its sample, this clone was seen a few times. The chain employs TRBV2 and TRBJ2-7, with D possibly TRBD1 on 5 matching bases. With 0 bases removed from V and 6 bases from J, the gap between germline ends came to 9 bases. The V gene's germline CDR1 is SNHLY and CDR2 FYNNEI. The CDR3 is made up of 13 amino acids. Here the CDR3 reads CASSEARRVEQYF. CDR3 nucleotide sequence: TGTGCCAGCAGTGAAGCCCGCAGGGTCGAGCAGTACTTC.

This clone showed up just a few times. The gene calls are TRBV28 and TRBJ1-2; no clear D gene. V lost 5 bases and J lost 3, with 4 bases in between. CDR3 size: 11 residues. Germline CDR1 MDHEN, CDR2 SYDVKM. CDR3 in DNA: TGTGCCAGCAGTGCTGACTATGGCTACACCTTC. Translated, it gives CASSADYGYTF.

About this clone: Given a far larger clone just one base away, this is likely a sequencing read error. Other DNA sequences from this sample encode an identical CDR3 as well. The J gene is TRBJ1-2, the V gene TRBV7-3; tentative D call: TRBD1 (6 bases). V dropped 5 bases and J dropped 7 bases, with 14 bases sitting between them. Germline V gene lookup returns CDR1 SGHTA and CDR2 FQGTGA. CDR3 length: 13 amino acids. The CDR3 bases are TGTGCCAGCAGCGCTAACAGGGACGGTGGCTACACCTTC. Protein product: CASSANRDGGYTF.

On this clone itself: Other DNA sequences in this specimen translate into the identical CDR3. The chain combines TRBV10-3 with TRBJ2-7, with D unclear. The CDR3 consists of 11 residues. V was trimmed by 3 bases and J by 4 bases, leaving 4 bases between them. CDR1 is ENHRY, CDR2 SYGVKD, per germline. The CDR3 coding sequence is TGTGCCATCAGTGATCTTTACGAGCAGTACTTC. This sequence encodes CAISDLYEQYF.

The V and J genes are TRBV7-1 and TRBJ2-3; D might be TRBD2 (5 bases). Being an ORF, TRBV7-1 has a function that is uncertain. The V end lost 4 bases, the J end lost 0 bases, and 8 bases lay between the germline ends. This CDR3 has 14 amino acids. DNA for the CDR3: TGTGCCAGCAGCTTAAAGCGGAGCACAGATACGCAGTATTTT. Amino acid sequence: CASSLKRSTDTQYF.

The V gene is TRBV2, the J gene TRBJ1-1; weak D call: TRBD1 (5 bases). The germline CDR1 and CDR2 sequences are SNHLY and FYNNEI. V was cut by 7 bases and J by 2 bases, with 23 bases left in between. The CDR3 has 17 amino acids. This CDR3 is CASKGTLIPDLNTEAFF. The DNA for the CDR3 is TGTGCCAGCAAGGGGACCCTCATACCAGATTTAAACACTGAAGCTTTCTTT.

The V and J genes are TRBV6-1 and TRBJ2-3, with 10 nucleotides matching TRBD1. V shed 4 bases and J 6 bases; nucleotides not matched to a gene: 7. The CDR3 is 15 amino acids. Per the germline V gene, CDR1 is MNHNS and CDR2 is SASEGT. The CDR3 DNA reads as TGTGCCAGCAGTGGGTCGACAGGGGGCAGTGATACGCAGTATTTT. Protein: CASSGSTGGSDTQYF.

This chain links TRBV18 with TRBJ1-1, with D tentatively TRBD1 (5 bases). Germline V gene lookup returns CDR1 KGHSH and CDR2 LQKENI. V was trimmed by 3 bases and J by 3 bases, leaving 14 bases between them. The CDR3 sequence is 15 residues long. The CDR3: CASSPTIQAHTEAFF. CDR3 nucleotides: TGTGCCAGCTCACCTACCATACAGGCGCACACTGAAGCTTTCTTT.

The chain's CDR3 is CASSFLAETNTGELFF. The CDR3, as DNA: TGCGCCAGCAGCTTTCTAGCGGAGACGAACACCGGGGAGCTGTTTTTT. The chain recombines TRBV5-1 with TRBJ2-2, with 7 bases fitting TRBD2. V lost 2 bases to trimming and J lost 0 bases; unmatched junction nucleotides: 4. Germline-derived CDR1 and CDR2 are SGHRS and YFSETQ. The CDR3 sequence is 16 residues long. Looking up the rest from reference TRBV5-1 and TRBJ2-2 gives the full variable domain: KAGVTQTPRYLIKTRGQQVTLSCSPISGHRSVSWYQQTPGQGLQFLFEYFSETQRNKGNFPGRFSGRQFSNSRSEMNVSTLELGDSALYLCASSFLAETNTGELFFGEGSRLTVL.